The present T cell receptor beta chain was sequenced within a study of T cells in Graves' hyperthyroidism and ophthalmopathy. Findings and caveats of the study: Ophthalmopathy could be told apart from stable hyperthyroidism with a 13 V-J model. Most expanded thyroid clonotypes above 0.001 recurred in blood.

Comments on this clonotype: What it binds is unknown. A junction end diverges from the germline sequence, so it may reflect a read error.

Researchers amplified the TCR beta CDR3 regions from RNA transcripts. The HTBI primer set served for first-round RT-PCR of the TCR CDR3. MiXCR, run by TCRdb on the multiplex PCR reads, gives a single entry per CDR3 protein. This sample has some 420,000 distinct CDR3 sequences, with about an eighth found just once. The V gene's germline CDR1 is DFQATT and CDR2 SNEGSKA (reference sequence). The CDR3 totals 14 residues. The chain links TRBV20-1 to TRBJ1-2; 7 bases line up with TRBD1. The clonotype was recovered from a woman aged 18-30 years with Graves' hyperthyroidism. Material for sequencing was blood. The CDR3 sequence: CSARNPGTDYDYTF. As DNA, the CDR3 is TGCAGTGCTAGAAACCCCGGGACAGACTATGACTACACCTTC.